The clone carrying this T cell receptor (beta chain) was picked up a small number of times. TCR beta CDR3 regions were amplified from RNA transcripts. TCR CDR3 regions were first amplified by RT-PCR with HTBI primers. TCRdb re-called the multiplex PCR reads through MiXCR, storing one row per CDR3 protein. The data show over 350,000 distinct CDR3 sequences, with around an eighth seen just once and approximately 27% held by the top ten. This CDR3 comprises 17 residues. The J segment lost 4 bases and the V segment lost 5 bases, leaving 14 bases of the junction unmatched. The germline CDR1 and CDR2 sequences are SGHTA and FQGNSA. This record comes from a study of T cells in Graves' hyperthyroidism and ophthalmopathy. Clinical Activity Scores of at least 3, NOSPECS grades of at least 4 and durations under 3 months characterized ophthalmopathy patients. Diagnoses were established using clinical symptoms, serum thyroxine and TRAb, thyroid ultrasound and orbital computed tomography.

This clonotype was obtained from a man aged 45-60 years with Graves' ophthalmopathy. The chain uses TRBV7-2 and TRBJ2-7; the match to TRBD1 covers 10 bases. The material sequenced was blood. CDR3 nucleotide sequence: TGTGCCAGCAGCCAAAGACCCTCGGGACAGGGGAATTACGAGCAGTACTTC. Protein product: CASSQRPSGQGNYEQYF.